This T cell receptor beta chain was observed in a study of type 1 regulatory T cells. Overall study: T-allo10 is an in vitro-generated, Tr1-enriched CD4 T cell product specific for alloantigen.

In its sample, this clonotype is medium-sized (0.01 to 0.1%). The antigen is undetermined. Study findings and constraints: Compared with non-Tr1 cells, Tr1 cells showed a narrower TCR repertoire.

MiXCR, applied by TCRdb to the reads, yields one record per CDR3 protein. The table records fewer than 7,000 distinct CDR3 sequences, roughly 34% of them present only once. Germline CDR1 SEHNR, CDR2 FQNEAQ (reference sequence). The CDR3 contains 13 residues. V shed 1 base and J shed 7 bases, with 8 bases lying between them. The clonotype comes from a human donor in good health. J is TRBJ2-1 and V is TRBV7-9; D remains unclear. Sequences were obtained from cultured type 1 regulatory T (Tr1) cells, either the whole culture or a sorted fraction (not recorded which). CDR3 sequence reads: CASSLDNGNEQFF. CDR3 bases: TGTGCCAGCAGCTTAGATAATGGTAATGAGCAGTTCTTC. Based on the CDR3 plus reference TRBV7-9 and TRBJ2-1, the full variable domain is DTGVSQNPRHKITKRGQNVTFRCDPISEHNRLYWYRQTLGQGPEFLTYFQNEAQLEKSRLLSDRFSAERPKGSFSTLEIQRTEQGDSAMYLCASSLDNGNEQFFGPGTRLTVL.